These 28 T cell receptor beta chains came from one sample sequenced in a study of post-analysis software for immune sequencing data. Study findings and constraints: Among roughly five TRBV segments more frequent in patients than controls were TRBV5-6, TRBV5-1 and TRBV20-1.

These receptors' antigens are unknown. Unique molecular identifiers tagged the TCR beta cDNA libraries. MiXCR, applied by TCRdb to the PCR reads, yields one record per CDR3 protein. The sample includes about 380,000 distinct CDR3 sequences, less than 40% of them seen just once. The sample consisted of blood. These receptors originate from a girl aged 5-17 years with multiple sclerosis.

The V call is TRBV6-2 or TRBV6-3, the J call TRBJ2-1, with 8 bases fitting TRBD2. This CDR3 is 15 amino acids long. Germline V gene lookup returns CDR1 MNHEY and CDR2 SVGEGT. V lost 2 bases, J lost 4 bases, and 4 bases stayed unmatched. The DNA for the CDR3 is TGTGCCAGCAGTTACGACTCTAGCGGGTACAATGAGCAGTTCTTC. It is translated as CASSYDSSGYNEQFF.

V usage is TRBV12-3 or TRBV12-4 and J usage is TRBJ1-5; weak D call: TRBD1 (5 bases). CDR3 length: 14 amino acids. V lost 5 bases, J lost 7 bases, and 15 bases lay in between. In DNA, the CDR3 is TGTGCCAGCAGTCACGGGGCGATCAAGCAGCCCCAGCATTTT. This gives the protein CASSHGAIKQPQHF.

CDR3 coding DNA: TGTGCCAGCAGCTCAGCCAAGGGACAGGGGCGAGGCTCCTATAATTCACCCCTCCACTTT. It encodes CASSSAKGQGRGSYNSPLHF. The V gene is TRBV7-8, the J gene TRBJ1-6; 10 bases match TRBD1. The CDR3 length is 20 residues. Germline lookup yields CDR1 SGHVS and CDR2 FQNEAQ. The trim removed 4 bases at V and 0 bases at J, leaving 12 bases unmatched.

This clonotype was detected a few times. V and J are TRBV28 and TRBJ2-5; TRBD1 matches at 10 bases. Germline CDR1 is MDHEN and CDR2 is SYDVKM. The CDR3 runs 14 residues. The V gene end was trimmed by 6 bases and the J gene end by 4 bases; junction bases not matched to a gene: 5. The CDR3 reads CASRGTGAGETQYF. CDR3 in DNA: TGTGCCAGCAGGGGGACAGGGGCGGGAGAGACCCAGTACTTC.

In its sample, this clonotype was seen a few times. CDR3 sequence (DNA): TGTGCCAGCAGCCGAGATGTGGGACGGATAAGAGATGAGCAGTTCTTC. This translates into CASSRDVGRIRDEQFF. The rearrangement joins TRBV12-3 or TRBV12-4 to TRBJ2-1; perhaps D is TRBD1 or TRBD2 (5 bases each). This CDR3 spans 16 amino acids. Trimming removed 6 bases from V and 8 bases from J, with 23 bases in between.

This chain connects TRBV7-9 to TRBJ2-6; D gene unclear. The CDR3 extends over 17 amino acids. Trimming took off 1 base at V and 2 bases at J, with 12 bases between the two ends. The germline V gene encodes CDR1 SEHNR and CDR2 FQNEAQ (reference sequence). The CDR3 coding sequence is TGTGCCAGCAGCTTAGTCTTAGAGGCTACTGGGGCCAACGTCCTGACTTTC. It codes for CASSLVLEATGANVLTF. The whole variable domain, remainder taken from reference TRBV7-9 and TRBJ2-6, is DTGVSQNPRHKITKRGQNVTFRCDPISEHNRLYWYRQTLGQGPEFLTYFQNEAQLEKSRLLSDRFSAERPKGSFSTLEIQRTEQGDSAMYLCASSLVLEATGANVLTFGAGSRLTVL.

This clonotype was detected only a few times. This chain links TRBV18 with TRBJ1-2; 7 nucleotides agree with TRBD1. CDR1 and CDR2 from the germline V gene are KGHSH and LQKENI. There are 14 residues in the CDR3. V shed 3 bases, J shed 2 bases, and the junction held 3 bases outside the gene matches. For the CDR3, the DNA is TGTGCCAGCTCACCCTCGGGACAGAACTATGGCTACACCTTC. Translated, it gives CASSPSGQNYGYTF.

This clonotype occurred a few times. The rearrangement links TRBV5-1 to TRBJ2-5; D is uncertain. V dropped 4 bases and J dropped 4 bases, with 14 bases sitting between them. Germline CDR1 SGHRS, CDR2 YFSETQ. This CDR3 has 14 residues. The CDR3 sequence: CASSRLGDGETQYF. The CDR3 DNA reads TGCGCCAGCAGCCGACTTGGCGATGGAGAGACCCAGTACTTC.

This clonotype was seen more than once but under ten times. The chain joins TRBV12-3 or TRBV12-4 to TRBJ1-1, with 12 bases fitting TRBD1. V was pared by 4 bases and J by 6 bases, with 6 bases of the junction left unmatched. The CDR3 contains 15 residues. As DNA, the CDR3 is TGTGCCAGCAGTTATGCCGGGACAGGGGGCTCTGAAGCTTTCTTT. It encodes CASSYAGTGGSEAFF.

This clonotype was recorded a few times. The gene calls are TRBV20-1 and TRBJ2-6; no firm D call. The CDR3 sequence is 12 residues long. Trimming cost V 3 bases and J 8 bases, with 8 bases left between them. Germline CDR1 reads DFQATT; CDR2 reads SNEGSKA (reference sequence). The chain's CDR3 is CSARSEPNVLTF. The CDR3 DNA is TGCAGTGCTAGGAGTGAGCCCAACGTCCTGACTTTC.

This chain uses TRBV28 with TRBJ1-1, with 8 nucleotides matching TRBD1. J gave up 3 bases and V 2 bases, and 5 bases lay outside the gene matches. CDR1 is MDHEN, CDR2 SYDVKM, per germline. The CDR3 has 15 amino acids. Here the CDR3 DNA reads TGTGCCAGCAGTTTAGACAGGGGCCGGGACACTGAAGCTTTCTTT. It is translated as CASSLDRGRDTEAFF.

This chain links TRBV5-1 with TRBJ2-5; D possibly corresponds to TRBD1 (5 bases). The CDR3 has 15 residues. The V end was cut by 0 bases, the J end by 1 base, with 10 bases between. Germline V gene data show CDR1 as SGHRS and CDR2 as YFSETQ. The CDR3 spells CASSLAWGVQETQYF. The CDR3 DNA sequence: TGCGCCAGCAGCTTGGCGTGGGGCGTCCAAGAGACCCAGTACTTC.

Note on this clonotype: The junction departs from the called germline gene at one end, perhaps through a read error. This chain connects TRBV7-8 to TRBJ2-2; perhaps TRBD1 as D (6 bases). Germline values: CDR1 SGHVS, CDR2 FQNEAQ. This CDR3 has 15 residues. The CDR3 sequence is CASSLDVRGTGERFF. CDR3 coding DNA: TGTGCCAGCAGCTTAGACGTCAGGGGAACCGGGGAGCGGTTTTTT.

This rearrangement joins TRBV20-1 to TRBJ1-5; 7 bases match TRBD1. The germline V gene has CDR1 DFQATT and CDR2 SNEGSKA (reference sequence). Germline trimming cut 5 bases from V and 3 bases from J; bases unmatched to any gene: 10. This CDR3 region has 15 residues. The CDR3 DNA sequence: TGCAGTGCTCTCTTGACAGGGAACTTCAATCAGCCCCAGCATTTT. This codes for CSALLTGNFNQPQHF.

This clonotype was recorded a few times. The V call is TRBV6-1, the J call TRBJ2-2, with 11 bases matching TRBD1. CDR3 size: 15 residues. The germline gives CDR1 MNHNS, CDR2 SASEGT. The ends lost 7 bases at V and 5 bases at J; junction bases unmatched: 6. CDR3 sequence: CASNRGQGATGELFF. The CDR3, as DNA: TGTGCCAGCAATAGAGGACAGGGGGCAACCGGGGAGCTGTTTTTT.

This clonotype has only a few counts. This chain connects TRBV4-3 to TRBJ2-1; 7 bases are a match to TRBD2. Germline V lookup: CDR1 LGHNA, CDR2 YSLEER. The CDR3 sequence is 13 residues long. The V and J ends lost 0 bases and 10 bases, in that order; junction bases with no gene match: 3. For the CDR3, the DNA is TGCGCCAGCAGCCAAGATCAAGCGGGAGAGCAGTTCTTC. It translates to CASSQDQAGEQFF.

This clonotype was counted between two and nine times. V and J are TRBV7-2 and TRBJ1-5, with 10 positions matching TRBD1. Germline CDR1 reads SGHTA; CDR2 reads FQGNSA. J gave up 5 bases and V 4 bases, and 2 bases lay outside the gene matches. This CDR3 has 14 amino acids. The CDR3 protein is CASSSDRGHQPQHF. The CDR3 region has the DNA TGTGCCAGCAGCTCAGACAGGGGGCATCAGCCCCAGCATTTT.

CDR3 nucleotide sequence: TGTGCCAGCAGCACAGAACCTACGACAGGGTCCTCCTACGAGCAGTACTTC. Protein: CASSTEPTTGSSYEQYF. This chain joins TRBV12-3 or TRBV12-4 and TRBJ2-7, with 7 bases that match TRBD1. This CDR3 contains 17 residues. With V trimmed by 6 bases and J by 0 bases, 14 bases remained unmatched.

The V and J genes are TRBV6-1 and TRBJ2-7, with D possibly TRBD1 on 6 matching bases. The CDR3 spans 14 residues. Germline loops: CDR1 MNHNS, CDR2 SASEGT. The V gene lost 5 bases and the J gene lost 1 base, with 12 bases spanning the gap. CDR3 in DNA: TGTGCCAGCAGTTCCAATGGACAGTCCTACGAGCAGTACTTC. It encodes CASSSNGQSYEQYF.

This clonotype was observed a few times. This sequence joins TRBV9 and TRBJ1-6; 7 positions match TRBD1. The germline V gene encodes CDR1 SGDLS and CDR2 YYNGEE. The V gene end was trimmed by 2 bases and the J gene end by 9 bases; junction bases not matched to a gene: 2. The CDR3 consists of 13 residues. CDR3 in amino acids: CASSVSGGSPLHF. CDR3 coding DNA: TGTGCCAGCAGCGTCTCAGGGGGTTCACCCCTCCACTTT.

Points on this clonotype: At one end the junction does not follow the germline gene, possibly because of a read error. The V gene is TRBV12-3 or TRBV12-4, the J gene TRBJ2-2; possible D gene TRBD2, 5 bases. CDR3 length: 13 amino acids. CDR3 nucleotide sequence: TGTGCCAGCAGTTTGTCTCTCACCGGGGAGTTGTTTTTT. This translates into CASSLSLTGELFF.

The V and J genes are TRBV6-2 or TRBV6-3 and TRBJ2-3; tentative D call: TRBD2 (6 bases). Germline V gene lookup returns CDR1 MNHEY and CDR2 SVGEGT. Trimming cost V 2 bases and J 6 bases, with 15 bases left between them. The CDR3 totals 15 residues. CDR3 residues: CASSYELATGDTQYF. DNA of the CDR3: TGTGCCAGCAGTTACGAGCTAGCGACTGGGGATACGCAGTATTTT.

As for this clonotype: This may be a read error: a much more frequent sequence differs by one nucleotide. The CDR3 DNA is TGCAGCGTTGAAGGGGACAGGGAATACAATGGGCAGTTCTTC. As protein: CSVEGDREYNGQFF. V usage is TRBV29-1 and J usage is TRBJ2-1; 9 bases match TRBD1. Germline V lookup: CDR1 SQVTM, CDR2 ANQGSEA. The CDR3 contains 14 residues.

The V gene is TRBV24-1, the J gene TRBJ2-3, with TRBD2 matching over 7 bases. There are 19 residues in the CDR3. Trimming at V came to 4 bases and at J to 2 bases, leaving 17 bases not matched to a gene. In germline, CDR1 is KGHDR, CDR2 SFDVKD. CDR3 bases: TGTGCCACCAGTGACCGTCGAATACAGCGGGGCTTCTCCACAGATACGCAGTATTTT. Translation: CATSDRRIQRGFSTDTQYF.

The CDR3 DNA reads TGCAGTGCTAAGAGGGGGGCCCTGAACACCGGGGAGCTGTTTTTT. Translation: CSAKRGALNTGELFF. The genes are TRBV20-1 and TRBJ2-2; D may correspond to TRBD1 or TRBD2 (6 bases each). Trimming took 4 bases from V and 1 from J, leaving 13 bases between them. Germline V CDR1 and CDR2: DFQATT, SNEGSKA (reference sequence). This CDR3 has 15 amino acids.

This clonotype was found a few times. The rearrangement uses TRBV7-9 and TRBJ2-7; D might be TRBD1 (6 bases). Germline CDR1 and CDR2: SEHNR and FQNEAQ (reference sequence). V lost 1 base and J lost 2, with 15 bases in between. This CDR3 contains 16 residues. CDR3 in amino acids: CASSLVGRGETYEQYF. CDR3 nucleotides: TGTGCCAGCAGCTTAGTGGGCAGGGGTGAGACCTACGAGCAGTACTTC.

This clonotype was counted a few times. The chain combines TRBV19 with TRBJ1-5; a possible D gene is TRBD1 (6 bases). Trimming took off 5 bases at V and 1 base at J, with 15 bases between the two ends. The CDR3 is 16 residues long. The germline CDR1 and CDR2 sequences are LNHDA and SQIVND (reference sequence). The CDR3 DNA sequence: TGTGCCAGTAGTCCTGCCCGACAGGCAAGCAATCAGCCCCAGCATTTT. As protein: CASSPARQASNQPQHF.

The rearrangement uses TRBV29-1 and TRBJ2-1; 12 nucleotides line up with TRBD2. The length of the CDR3 is 14 residues. Germline lookup yields CDR1 SQVTM and CDR2 ANQGSEA. The V gene end was trimmed by 6 bases and the J gene end by 7 bases; junction bases not matched to a gene: 7. CDR3 residues: CSVAGLAGSNEQFF. The CDR3 DNA reads TGCAGCGTCGCTGGACTAGCGGGGAGTAATGAGCAGTTCTTC.